The source of this T cell receptor beta chain is a study of T-cell memory formation after mild COVID-19. Across the study: The TCR clusters were mostly specific to one donor. The study's findings and limits: CD4+ contracting clones lay mainly in CM and EM, CD8+ ones in EMRA. Some clones that responded were present in memory (sampled pre-infection), which suggests cross-reactive memory joined.

On this clonotype: Its target is not known.

The V gene's germline CDR1 is MRHNA and CDR2 SNTAGT. The CDR3 consists of 15 residues. Trimming took off 2 bases at V and 5 bases at J, with 15 bases between the two ends. The TCR alpha and TCR beta cDNA libraries, bearing sample barcodes and UMIs, were generated by 5'RACE using constant-segment primers. One entry per CDR3 protein, called by TCRdb with MiXCR from the 5' RACE reads. Here the sample spans 300,000 or so distinct CDR3 sequences, about a sixth being singletons. The rearrangement links TRBV6-4 to TRBJ2-5, with TRBD2 as a possible D gene (7 bases). The source is a man younger than 35 who had mild COVID-19 (a few samples of this study predate the infection). Cell type and time point are not known. Sequenced input: PBMCs or a T cell subset sorted from them (not recorded which). The CDR3 reads CASSDPQGRGETQYF. The DNA of the CDR3 is TGTGCCAGCAGTGACCCGCAGGGGCGGGGGGAGACCCAGTACTTC.